Presented here are 30 T cell receptor beta chains from one specimen sequenced in a study of T-cell reconstitution after alpha-beta-depleted transplantation in children. Library preparation (for TCRbeta) was performed with unique molecular identifiers. TCRdb ran MiXCR on the PCR reads and lists one entry per CDR3 protein. The profile covers fewer than 550,000 distinct CDR3 sequences, with about 11% appearing a single time and around 2% taken by the ten largest. Sequences were derived from PBMCs, sampled before TCRalphabeta/CD19-depleted stem cell transplant. The receptors come from a child younger than 10 with inherited bone marrow failure, due to receive a stem cell transplant.

J is TRBJ2-5 and V is TRBV19; D perhaps matches TRBD1 (6 bases). Germline loops: CDR1 LNHDA, CDR2 SQIVND (reference sequence). Deletions cut 11 bases from V and 0 bases from J, with 16 bases between. The CDR3 is 14 residues long. CDR3 sequence reads: CARYVTGNQETQYF. The CDR3 DNA sequence: TGTGCCCGATACGTTACAGGGAACCAAGAGACCCAGTACTTC.

The gene calls are TRBV27 and TRBJ1-1; D gene unclear. This CDR3 has 14 residues. In germline, CDR1 is MNHEY, CDR2 SMNVEV (reference sequence). V lost 3 bases, J lost 5 bases, and 13 bases lay in between. The CDR3 loop is CASSFGEGGTEAFF. As DNA, the CDR3 is TGTGCCAGCAGTTTCGGTGAGGGCGGTACTGAAGCTTTCTTT.

The sample holds many counts of this clonotype. This chain uses TRBV4-3 with TRBJ2-1; D unresolved. Germline V gives CDR1 LGHNA, CDR2 YSLEER. This CDR3 has 14 amino acids. V gave up 1 base and J gave up 7 bases, with 11 bases separating them. CDR3 amino acids: CASSQARWANEQFF. CDR3 in DNA: TGCGCCAGCAGCCAAGCCCGCTGGGCAAATGAGCAGTTCTTC.

V is TRBV7-9 and J is TRBJ1-1; TRBD1 is a possible D gene (6 bases). CDR1 SEHNR and CDR2 FQNEAQ come from the germline V gene (reference sequence). CDR3 length: 13 amino acids. Trimming stripped 6 bases from V and 3 bases from J, with 11 bases between. The CDR3 is CASRRQDDTEAFF. The CDR3, as DNA: TGTGCCAGCAGACGACAGGATGACACTGAAGCTTTCTTT.

This clonotype came up a few times. V usage is TRBV20-1 and J usage is TRBJ2-7, with D maybe TRBD1 (5 bases). The V gene's germline CDR1 is DFQATT and CDR2 SNEGSKA (reference sequence). This CDR3 comprises 12 residues. CDR3: CSATDRTYEQYF. The CDR3 DNA reads TGCAGCGCCACCGACAGAACCTACGAGCAGTACTTC.

This clonotype was seen at least ten times. The genes are TRBV5-6 and TRBJ2-3; tentative D call: TRBD2 (6 bases). Germline assignment: CDR1 SGHDT and CDR2 YYEEEE. V was cut by 2 bases and J by 2 bases, with 12 bases left in between. The CDR3 runs 15 residues. CDR3 in amino acids: CASSFRLGVTDTQYF. DNA of the CDR3: TGTGCCAGCAGCTTCCGACTAGGAGTCACAGATACGCAGTATTTT.

J is TRBJ2-1 and V is TRBV4-1, with a weak D call TRBD1 (6 bases). Germline CDR1 and CDR2: MGHRA and YSYEKL. V lost 1 base, J lost 4 bases, and 11 bases lay in between. CDR3 length: 15 residues. The CDR3 sequence: CASSQGQGQYNEQFF. CDR3 nucleotide sequence: TGCGCCAGCAGCCAAGGGCAGGGGCAGTACAATGAGCAGTTCTTC.

The chain uses TRBV10-3 and TRBJ2-1; the D call may be TRBD1 or TRBD2 (5 bases each). The CDR3 spans 16 residues. Germline assignment: CDR1 ENHRY and CDR2 SYGVKD. The V and J ends lost 3 bases and 7 bases respectively, with 19 bases between them. The CDR3 is CAISDSRERGRNEQFF. CDR3 bases: TGTGCCATCAGTGATTCTCGGGAAAGGGGCCGGAATGAGCAGTTCTTC.

This clonotype was seen repeatedly, ten times or more. The chain employs TRBV5-1 and TRBJ2-1, with D possibly called TRBD1 or TRBD2 (5 bases each). Germline V CDR1 and CDR2: SGHRS, YFSETQ. V was cut by 3 bases and J by 4 bases, with 17 bases left in between. The CDR3 runs 16 residues. CDR3 amino acids: CASSWGTADIYNEQFF. The CDR3 region has the DNA TGCGCCAGCAGCTGGGGGACCGCCGATATATACAATGAGCAGTTCTTC.

This clonotype was recorded at least ten times. The chain has TRBV7-2 and TRBJ1-1; tentative D call: TRBD1 (5 bases). Germline CDR1 SGHTA, CDR2 FQGNSA. Trimming removed 1 base from V and 3 bases from J, with 12 bases in between. The CDR3 loop spans 15 amino acids. CDR3 in DNA: TGTGCCAGCAGCTTAGTGGGCGGGGCCTACACTGAAGCTTTCTTT. Encoded protein: CASSLVGGAYTEAFF.

This clonotype was detected many times. V and J are TRBV5-1 and TRBJ2-5, with 9 bases identical to TRBD1. The CDR3 contains 14 residues. Per germline, CDR1 SGHRS and CDR2 YFSETQ. Trimming removed 0 bases from V and 5 bases from J; junction bases left unmatched: 2. The DNA for the CDR3 is TGCGCCAGCAGCTTGGCGGACAGGGGTGAGACCCAGTACTTC. Translating gives CASSLADRGETQYF.

This clonotype was detected ten times or more. The gene calls are TRBV7-2 and TRBJ2-3, with D possibly being TRBD1 or TRBD2 (6 bases each). This CDR3 has 17 residues. V was clipped by 6 bases and J by 1 base, with 20 bases between them. CDR1 and CDR2 (germline): SGHTA, FQGNSA. This CDR3 reads CASSFRSGGGRTDTQYF. DNA for the CDR3: TGTGCCAGCAGTTTTCGTAGCGGTGGGGGGCGCACAGATACGCAGTATTTT.

The table lists this clonotype with many counts. The J gene is TRBJ1-1, the V gene TRBV7-2, with D maybe TRBD1 (6 bases). The CDR3 has 15 residues. Germline CDR1 SGHTA, CDR2 FQGNSA. The V gene lost 1 base and the J gene lost 4 bases, with 13 bases spanning the gap. CDR3 sequence reads: CASSLGSPRGTEAFF. CDR3 nucleotides: TGTGCCAGCAGCTTAGGCAGTCCCAGGGGCACTGAAGCTTTCTTT.

Points on this clonotype: Just one base apart from a much larger clone, this may be a read error. This chain connects TRBV12-3 or TRBV12-4 to TRBJ2-2, with D perhaps TRBD1 (5 bases). The CDR3 contains 15 residues. The V and J ends lost 2 bases and 5 bases respectively, with 12 bases between them. The CDR3, as DNA: TGTGCCAGCAGTTTATCCCAGGGTGGGACCGGGGAGCTGTTTTTT. Protein product: CASSLSQGGTGELFF.

A remark on this clonotype: Just one base apart from a much larger clone, this may be a read error. Written as DNA, the CDR3 is TGCGCCAGCAGCTCGACTCCTAGCGGGACATCCTCCTACGAGCAGTACTTC. It yields the protein CASSSTPSGTSSYEQYF. The gene calls are TRBV5-1 and TRBJ2-7, with 9 bases aligning to TRBD2. The length of the CDR3 is 17 residues. J was trimmed by 0 bases and V by 3 bases; bases with no gene match: 10. Germline CDR1 is SGHRS and CDR2 is YFSETQ.

This clonotype was picked up many times. The chain links TRBV7-9 to TRBJ2-4; D is unclear. The CDR3 extends over 13 amino acids. Germline-derived CDR1 and CDR2 are SEHNR and FQNEAQ (reference sequence). V gave up 3 bases and J gave up 5 bases, with 8 bases separating them. This chain's CDR3 is CASSFLIQNIQYF. Here the CDR3 DNA reads TGTGCCAGCAGCTTCCTTATCCAAAACATTCAGTACTTC.

This clonotype was recorded at least ten times. This chain uses TRBV6-5 with TRBJ2-5; the D is unclear. The CDR3 has 15 residues. CDR1 is MNHEY, CDR2 SVGAGI, per germline. Trimming removed 0 bases from V and 2 bases from J, with 10 bases in between. CDR3: CASSYSSFGQETQYF. CDR3 coding DNA: TGTGCCAGCAGTTACTCTTCCTTCGGGCAAGAGACCCAGTACTTC.

Many counts were recorded for this clonotype. V is TRBV12-3 or TRBV12-4 and J is TRBJ2-4; the match to TRBD2 covers 13 bases. V gave up 3 bases and J gave up 9 bases; unmatched junction bases: 8. This CDR3 comprises 16 residues. CDR3 coding DNA: TGTGCCAGCAGTTTCCATACTAGCGGGAGGGCCGGCATTCAGTACTTC. Protein sequence: CASSFHTSGRAGIQYF.

This clonotype turned up a few times. The V call is TRBV13, the J call TRBJ2-1; 9 bases map to TRBD2. This CDR3 is 15 amino acids long. Trimming took 5 bases from V and 8 from J; bases not matched to a gene: 10. Per the germline V gene, CDR1 is PRHDT and CDR2 is FYEKMQ (reference sequence). The CDR3 bases are TGTGCCAGCAGCCCCCTAGCGGGAATAGGGGATGAGCAGTTCTTC. This codes for CASSPLAGIGDEQFF.

This clonotype has a count of ten or more. V and J are TRBV18 and TRBJ2-5, with D tentatively TRBD2 (6 bases). Germline V CDR1 and CDR2: KGHSH, LQKENI. The V end was cut by 3 bases, the J end by 2 bases, with 16 bases between. CDR3 length: 16 residues. The chain's CDR3 is CASSPGRGKTQETQYF. The CDR3 DNA follows: TGTGCCAGCTCACCGGGGCGGGGTAAAACTCAAGAGACCCAGTACTTC.

In this sample, this clonotype turned up many times. The chain employs TRBV4-3 and TRBJ1-3; D gene ambiguous. The CDR3 totals 16 residues. Trimming stripped 0 bases from V and 0 bases from J, with 9 bases between. Germline V CDR1 and CDR2: LGHNA, YSLEER. The CDR3 here is CASSQDLQSSGNTIYF. The DNA for the CDR3 is TGCGCCAGCAGCCAAGATTTACAGAGCTCTGGAAACACCATATATTTT.

As for this clonotype: One junction end disagrees with the germline gene, perhaps due to a read error. The chain recombines TRBV2 with TRBJ2-7, with D perhaps TRBD1 (6 bases). CDR3 size: 16 residues. CDR1 is SNHLY, CDR2 FYNNEI, per germline. CDR3 loop: CASSDPRDKSLYEQSF. The CDR3 DNA reads TGTGCCAGCAGTGACCCCCGGGACAAGAGTCTGTACGAGCAGTCCTTC.

The chain recombines TRBV12-3 or TRBV12-4 with TRBJ1-1; D is unresolved. V dropped 7 bases and J dropped 5 bases, with 8 bases sitting between them. The CDR3 has 11 amino acids. CDR3 DNA sequence: TGTGCCAGCAAATCCGGGACTGAAGCTTTCTTT. Protein: CASKSGTEAFF.

The gene calls are TRBV4-3 and TRBJ1-2, with D unclear. The CDR3 covers 10 residues. Germline assignment: CDR1 LGHNA and CDR2 YSLEER. Trimming removed 8 bases at V and 4 bases at J, with 5 bases between. CDR3 DNA: TGCGCCAGCTGTCTCTATGGCTACACCTTC. Encoded protein: CASCLYGYTF.

The table lists this clonotype with many counts. The gene calls are TRBV28 and TRBJ2-1; TRBD2 aligns across 7 bases. The CDR3 is made up of 15 amino acids. Germline CDR1 MDHEN, CDR2 SYDVKM. V shed 6 bases, J shed 0 bases, and the junction held 5 bases outside the gene matches. The CDR3 DNA sequence: TGTGCCAGCAGGGAGGGAGGGAGCTCCTACAATGAGCAGTTCTTC. Its protein product is CASREGGSSYNEQFF.

This clonotype was counted between two and nine times. V and J are TRBV27 and TRBJ2-5; 14 positions match TRBD2. The CDR3 contains 21 residues. CDR1 is MNHEY and CDR2 is SMNVEV in the germline V gene (reference sequence). V was pared by 5 bases and J by 5 bases, with 22 bases of the junction left unmatched. CDR3 coding DNA: TGTGCCAGCAGTCCCTTGGGACTAGCGGGAGTCTCTCTACAACAGTGGGAGACCCAGTACTTC. It translates to CASSPLGLAGVSLQQWETQYF.

About this clonotype itself: One end of the junction fails to match germline, which may point to a read error. The chain employs TRBV12-3 or TRBV12-4 and TRBJ2-2; 11 nucleotides agree with TRBD2. This CDR3 is built from 19 residues. The CDR3 here is CTSSDLVAGGPANTGELFF. The DNA of the CDR3 is TGTACCAGCAGTGATTTGGTAGCGGGAGGGCCAGCGAACACCGGGGAGCTGTTTTTT.

This clonotype was seen a few times. V gene TRBV7-8 combines with J gene TRBJ2-3, with D possibly TRBD2 on 5 matching bases. The CDR3 sequence is 14 residues long. Per the germline V gene, CDR1 is SGHVS and CDR2 is FQNEAQ. Between the trimmed V and J ends, which lost 6 bases and 6 bases, there was a span of 16 bases. CDR3 coding DNA: TGTGCCAGCAGACCCCAGAGGGCAAGGGATACGCAGTATTTT. Amino acid sequence: CASRPQRARDTQYF.

In this sample, this clonotype is large. Written as DNA, the CDR3 is TGTGCCAGCAGTTTACAGAACACCGGGGAGCTGTTTTTT. It encodes CASSLQNTGELFF. The chain joins TRBV28 to TRBJ2-2, with D unresolved. From germline, CDR1 is MDHEN and CDR2 SYDVKM. The CDR3 has 13 residues. V was cut by 2 bases and J by 1 base, with 2 bases left in between.

This clonotype was detected ten times or more. The chain uses TRBV3-1 and TRBJ2-2; no definite D call. The CDR3 length is 14 residues. CDR1 and CDR2 (germline): LGHDT, YNNKEL (reference sequence). V dropped 4 bases and J dropped 8 bases, with 14 bases sitting between them. The CDR3, as DNA: TGTGCCAGCAGCCTCCCCGGGTCCCTGGGGGAGCTGTTTTTT. Its protein product is CASSLPGSLGELFF.